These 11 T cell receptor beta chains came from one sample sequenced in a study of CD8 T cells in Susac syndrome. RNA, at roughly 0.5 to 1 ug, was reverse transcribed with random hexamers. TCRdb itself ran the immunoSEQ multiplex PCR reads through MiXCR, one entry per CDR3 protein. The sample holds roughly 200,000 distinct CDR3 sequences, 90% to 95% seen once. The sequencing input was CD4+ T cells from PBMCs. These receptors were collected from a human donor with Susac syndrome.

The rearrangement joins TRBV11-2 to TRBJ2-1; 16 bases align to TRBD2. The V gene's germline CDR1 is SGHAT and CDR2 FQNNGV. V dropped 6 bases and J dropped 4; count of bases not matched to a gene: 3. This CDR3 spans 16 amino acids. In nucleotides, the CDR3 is TGTGCCAGCAGGGGGACTAGCGGGGGGGTTTACAATGAGCAGTTCTTC. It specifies CASRGTSGGVYNEQFF.

This CDR3 reads CASSYYGGRDEQYF. In DNA, the CDR3 is TGTGCCAGCAGTTACTATGGGGGCAGAGACGAGCAGTACTTC. This chain links TRBV6-2 or TRBV6-3 with TRBJ2-7; perhaps TRBD1 as D (6 bases). CDR3 length equals 14 residues. Germline CDR1 reads MNHEY; CDR2 reads SVGEGT. Trimming stripped 1 base from V and 5 bases from J, with 12 bases between.

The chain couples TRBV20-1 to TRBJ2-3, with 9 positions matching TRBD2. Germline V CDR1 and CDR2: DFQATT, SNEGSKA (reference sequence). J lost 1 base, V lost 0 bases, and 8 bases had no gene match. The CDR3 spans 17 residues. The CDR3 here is CSARDLIRTSGTDTQYF. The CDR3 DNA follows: TGCAGTGCTAGAGATCTTATACGGACTAGCGGCACAGATACGCAGTATTTT.

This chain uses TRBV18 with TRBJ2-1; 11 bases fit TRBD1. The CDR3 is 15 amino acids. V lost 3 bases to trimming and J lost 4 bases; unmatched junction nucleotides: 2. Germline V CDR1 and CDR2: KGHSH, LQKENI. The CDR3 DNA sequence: TGTGCCAGCTCACCGGGACAGGGGGAATACAATGAGCAGTTCTTC. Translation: CASSPGQGEYNEQFF.

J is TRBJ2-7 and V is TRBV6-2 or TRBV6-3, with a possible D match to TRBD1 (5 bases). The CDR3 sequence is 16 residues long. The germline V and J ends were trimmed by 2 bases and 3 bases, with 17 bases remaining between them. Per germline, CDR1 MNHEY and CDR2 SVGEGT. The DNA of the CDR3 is TGTGCCAGCAGTTACAACCCCAGACAGAACAACTACGAGCAGTACTTC. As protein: CASSYNPRQNNYEQYF.

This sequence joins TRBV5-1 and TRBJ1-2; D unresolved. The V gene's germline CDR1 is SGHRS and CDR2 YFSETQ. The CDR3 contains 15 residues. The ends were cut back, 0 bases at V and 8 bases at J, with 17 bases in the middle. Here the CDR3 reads CASSLDFRGTKGYTF. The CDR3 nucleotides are TGCGCCAGCAGCTTGGATTTTCGGGGAACGAAGGGCTACACCTTC.

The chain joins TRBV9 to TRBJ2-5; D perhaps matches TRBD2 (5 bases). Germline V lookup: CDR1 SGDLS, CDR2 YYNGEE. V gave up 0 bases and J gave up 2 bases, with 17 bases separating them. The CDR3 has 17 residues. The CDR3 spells CASSVVGSSGPQETQYF. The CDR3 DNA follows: TGTGCCAGCAGCGTAGTCGGTTCCAGCGGCCCTCAAGAGACCCAGTACTTC.

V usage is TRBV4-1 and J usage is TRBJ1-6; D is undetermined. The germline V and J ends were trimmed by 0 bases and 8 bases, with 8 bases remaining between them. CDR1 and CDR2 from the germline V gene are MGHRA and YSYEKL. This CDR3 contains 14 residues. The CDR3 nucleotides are TGCGCCAGCAGCCAAGATAATGCCTATTCACCCCTCCACTTT. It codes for CASSQDNAYSPLHF.

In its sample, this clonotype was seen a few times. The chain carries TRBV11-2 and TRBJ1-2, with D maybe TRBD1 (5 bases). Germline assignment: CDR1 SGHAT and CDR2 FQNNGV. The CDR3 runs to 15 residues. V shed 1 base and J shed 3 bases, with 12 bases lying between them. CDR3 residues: CASSLGLGGYYGYTF. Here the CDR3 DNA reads TGTGCCAGCAGCTTAGGACTGGGGGGTTACTATGGCTACACCTTC.

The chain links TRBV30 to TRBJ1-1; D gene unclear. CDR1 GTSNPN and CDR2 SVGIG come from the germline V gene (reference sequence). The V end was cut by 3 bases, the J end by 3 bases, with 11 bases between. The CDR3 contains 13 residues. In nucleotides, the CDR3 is TGTGCCTGGAGCATAAGGCGGGACACTGAAGCTTTCTTT. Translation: CAWSIRRDTEAFF.

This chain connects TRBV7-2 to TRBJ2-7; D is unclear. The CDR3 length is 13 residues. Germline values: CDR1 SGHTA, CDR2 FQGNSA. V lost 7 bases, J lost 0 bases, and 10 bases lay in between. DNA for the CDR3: TGTGCCAGCAACTTCCTAGACTCCTACGAGCAGTACTTC. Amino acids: CASNFLDSYEQYF.